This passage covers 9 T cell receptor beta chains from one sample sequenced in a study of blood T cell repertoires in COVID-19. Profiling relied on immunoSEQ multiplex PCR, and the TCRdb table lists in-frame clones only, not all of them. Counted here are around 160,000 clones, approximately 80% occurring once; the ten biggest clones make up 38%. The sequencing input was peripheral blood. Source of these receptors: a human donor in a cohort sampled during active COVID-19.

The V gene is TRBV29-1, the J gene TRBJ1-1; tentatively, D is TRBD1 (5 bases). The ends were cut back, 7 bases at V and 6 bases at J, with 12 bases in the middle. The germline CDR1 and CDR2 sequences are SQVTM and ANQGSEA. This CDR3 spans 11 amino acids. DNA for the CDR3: TGCAGCGCCAGGGATTTGGCTGAAGCTTTCTTT. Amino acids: CSARDLAEAFF.

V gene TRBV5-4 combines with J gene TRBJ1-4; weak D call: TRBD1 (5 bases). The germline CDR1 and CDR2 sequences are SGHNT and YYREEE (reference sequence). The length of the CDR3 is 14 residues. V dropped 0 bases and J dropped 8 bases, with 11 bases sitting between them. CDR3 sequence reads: CASSLDAGQEKLFF. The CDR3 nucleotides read TGTGCCAGCAGCTTGGATGCAGGGCAGGAAAAACTGTTTTTT.

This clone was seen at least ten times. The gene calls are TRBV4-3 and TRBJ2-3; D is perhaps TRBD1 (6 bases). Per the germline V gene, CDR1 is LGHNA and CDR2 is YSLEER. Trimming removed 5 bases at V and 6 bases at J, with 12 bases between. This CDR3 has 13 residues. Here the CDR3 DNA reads TGCGCCAGCAGCGTGACAGGATGGGATACGCAGTATTTT. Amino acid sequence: CASSVTGWDTQYF.

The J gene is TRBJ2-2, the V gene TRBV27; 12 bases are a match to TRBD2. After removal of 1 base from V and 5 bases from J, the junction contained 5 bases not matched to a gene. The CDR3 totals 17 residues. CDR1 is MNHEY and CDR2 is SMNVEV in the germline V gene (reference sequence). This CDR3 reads CASSLYLAGGQTGELFF. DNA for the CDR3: TGTGCCAGCAGTTTATATCTAGCGGGGGGGCAAACCGGGGAGCTGTTTTTT.

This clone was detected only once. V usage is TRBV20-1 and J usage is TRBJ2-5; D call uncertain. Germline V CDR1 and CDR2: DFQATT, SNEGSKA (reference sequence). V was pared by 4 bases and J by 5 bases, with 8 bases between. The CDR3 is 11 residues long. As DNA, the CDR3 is TGCAGTGCTATCCAGAGGGAGACCCAGTACTTC. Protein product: CSAIQRETQYF.

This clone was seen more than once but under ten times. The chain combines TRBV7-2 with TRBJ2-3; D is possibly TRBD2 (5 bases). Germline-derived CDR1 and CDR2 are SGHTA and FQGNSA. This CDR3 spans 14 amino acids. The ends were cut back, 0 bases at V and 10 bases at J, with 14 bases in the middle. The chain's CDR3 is CASSLASRADPQYF. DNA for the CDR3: TGTGCCAGCAGCTTAGCTTCCCGAGCGGATCCGCAGTATTTT.

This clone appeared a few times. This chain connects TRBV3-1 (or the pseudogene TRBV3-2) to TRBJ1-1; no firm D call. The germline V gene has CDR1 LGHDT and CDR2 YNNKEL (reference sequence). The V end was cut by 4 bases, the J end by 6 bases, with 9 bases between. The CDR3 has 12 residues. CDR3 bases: TGTGCCAGCAGCCCTAGGTCGGCTGAAGCTTTCTTT. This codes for CASSPRSAEAFF.

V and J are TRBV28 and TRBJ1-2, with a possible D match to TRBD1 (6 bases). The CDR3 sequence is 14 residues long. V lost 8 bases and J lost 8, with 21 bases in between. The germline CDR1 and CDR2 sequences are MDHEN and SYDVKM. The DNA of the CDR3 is TGTGCCAGCTCGCCCCGGGGGGGGGCGGTGGGCTACACCTTC. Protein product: CASSPRGGAVGYTF.

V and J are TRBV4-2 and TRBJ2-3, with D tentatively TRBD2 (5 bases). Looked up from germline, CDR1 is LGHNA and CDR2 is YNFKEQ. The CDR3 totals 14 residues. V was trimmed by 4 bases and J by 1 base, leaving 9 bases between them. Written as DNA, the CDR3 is TGTGCCAGCAGCCGGCCCGGGGGCACAGATACGCAGTATTTT. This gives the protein CASSRPGGTDTQYF.